Following are 25 T cell receptor beta chains from one sample sequenced in a study of shared clonotypes between healthy human individuals. Data came from immunoSEQ multiplex PCR; TCRdb stores just in-frame clones and leaves some out. Among roughly 660,000 clones listed, 90% were seen once. The sample comprised memory CD8+ T cells from PBMCs. As to subset: CD45RO+ cells pooled with CCR7-negative TemRA cells. These receptors came from a man aged 18 to 29 in good health. Some clones in this sample may be carry-over from other donors' samples.

V gene TRBV9 combines with J gene TRBJ2-3; no clear D gene. The germline V gene has CDR1 SGDLS and CDR2 YYNGEE. The CDR3 spans 16 residues. With 0 bases removed from V and 2 bases from J, the gap between germline ends came to 13 bases. Here the CDR3 DNA reads TGTGCCAGCAGCGTAGTGATGGGCGGAATCACAGATACGCAGTATTTT. Protein sequence: CASSVVMGGITDTQYF.

This chain connects TRBV7-9 to TRBJ2-5; possibly TRBD1 or TRBD2 for D (5 bases each). The CDR3 loop spans 13 amino acids. Trimming removed 3 bases at V and 4 bases at J, with 9 bases between. CDR1 is SEHNR and CDR2 is FQNEAQ in the germline V gene (reference sequence). This CDR3 reads CASSLRGRETQYF. The CDR3 DNA follows: TGTGCCAGCAGCTTGAGGGGTCGAGAGACCCAGTACTTC.

The chain employs TRBV2 and TRBJ1-1; D gene ambiguous. Germline CDR1 is SNHLY and CDR2 is FYNNEI. The CDR3 totals 13 residues. V was pared by 8 bases and J by 1 base, with 11 bases between. The CDR3: CASGTAPNTEAFF. CDR3 DNA: TGTGCCAGCGGAACAGCCCCGAACACTGAAGCTTTCTTT. The whole variable domain, filled in from reference TRBV2 and TRBJ1-1, reads EPEVTQTPSHQVTQMGQEVILRCVPISNHLYFYWYRQILGQKVEFLVSFYNNEISEKSEIFDDQFSVERPDGSNFTLKIRSTKLEDSAMYFCASGTAPNTEAFFGQGTRLTVV.

This rearrangement joins TRBV28 to TRBJ2-7; no reliable D call. This CDR3 is 16 amino acids long. Germline CDR1 is MDHEN and CDR2 is SYDVKM. The V end lost 5 bases, the J end lost 4 bases, and 21 bases lay between the germline ends. CDR3 in amino acids: CASSPSWSTKIYEQYF. The CDR3 DNA follows: TGTGCCAGCAGTCCTTCATGGTCCACTAAAATTTACGAGCAGTACTTC.

Points on this clone: Other DNA sequences from this sample encode an identical CDR3 as well. The chain employs TRBV9 and TRBJ2-7, with 7 bases identical to TRBD2. The CDR3 totals 15 residues. Germline assignment: CDR1 SGDLS and CDR2 YYNGEE. Trimming took 0 bases from V and 4 from J; bases not matched to a gene: 7. The CDR3 coding sequence is TGTGCCAGCAGCGTAGGGGCTAGCGGCGTATACGAGCAGTACTTC. Its translation: CASSVGASGVYEQYF.

This chain joins TRBV5-1 and TRBJ2-7, with 8 bases fitting TRBD1. With 0 bases clipped from V and 3 bases from J, the junction kept 8 bases outside the gene matches. Germline V CDR1 and CDR2: SGHRS, YFSETQ. This CDR3 region has 16 residues. This chain's CDR3 is CASSLGAGQVNYEQYF. The CDR3, as DNA: TGCGCCAGCAGCTTGGGGGCGGGACAGGTGAACTACGAGCAGTACTTC.

The chain joins TRBV28 to TRBJ2-3; D is perhaps TRBD2 (6 bases). The V gene's germline CDR1 is MDHEN and CDR2 SYDVKM. Deletions cut 3 bases from V and 0 bases from J, with 13 bases between. CDR3 size: 16 residues. The DNA for the CDR3 is TGTGCCAGCAGTTTCCGAGCGGGTCCTAGCACAGATACGCAGTATTTT. Protein sequence: CASSFRAGPSTDTQYF.

This clone was found a few times. The V gene is TRBV5-1, the J gene TRBJ2-7; the match to TRBD1 covers 7 bases. V lost 3 bases and J lost 1; bases outside the gene matches: 4. This CDR3 region has 14 residues. Germline V CDR1 and CDR2: SGHRS, YFSETQ. As DNA, the CDR3 is TGCGCCAGCAGCTCTAACAGGGGATCCTACGAGCAGTACTTC. It translates to CASSSNRGSYEQYF.

The V gene is TRBV12-5, the J gene TRBJ1-1; D is uncertain. Germline values: CDR1 LGHNT, CDR2 FRNRAP. With 1 base removed from V and 1 base from J, the gap between germline ends came to 7 bases. The CDR3 runs to 14 residues. The CDR3 coding sequence is TGTGCTAGTGGTTTGGACAGTACGAACACTGAAGCTTTCTTT. The encoded protein is CASGLDSTNTEAFF.

This chain connects TRBV5-6 to TRBJ2-3; tentative D call: TRBD2 (5 bases). V was pared by 0 bases and J by 2 bases, with 10 bases between. The germline gives CDR1 SGHDT, CDR2 YYEEEE. The CDR3 sequence is 15 residues long. The CDR3 bases are TGTGCCAGCAGCTTGGAAGGAGCGGTCACAGATACGCAGTATTTT. Its protein is CASSLEGAVTDTQYF. Full variable domain (outside the CDR3, taken from reference TRBV5-6 and TRBJ2-3): DAGVTQSPTHLIKTRGQQVTLRCSPKSGHDTVSWYQQALGQGPQFIFQYYEEEERQRGNFPDRFSGHQFPNYSSELNVNALLLGDSALYLCASSLEGAVTDTQYFGPGTRLTVL.

This rearrangement joins TRBV27 to TRBJ2-5; 9 nucleotides match TRBD2. The V segment lost 1 base and the J segment 6 bases; nucleotides outside the gene matches: 6. The CDR3 is made up of 15 amino acids. CDR1 is MNHEY and CDR2 is SMNVEV in the germline V gene (reference sequence). The CDR3 loop reads CASSLLAGGPKTQYF. CDR3 in DNA: TGTGCCAGCAGTTTATTGGCGGGAGGGCCGAAGACCCAGTACTTC.

The chain joins TRBV27 to TRBJ2-7, with 8 bases fitting TRBD1. This CDR3 spans 15 amino acids. In germline, CDR1 is MNHEY, CDR2 SMNVEV (reference sequence). Unmatched junction bases numbered 12, after V lost 8 bases and J lost 3 bases. CDR3 nucleotides: TGTGCCAGCGGACTTCTTTTAGGGACAGGCTACGAGCAGTACTTC. It translates to CASGLLLGTGYEQYF.

The rearrangement joins TRBV7-9 to TRBJ1-1, with D hard to call. Germline CDR1 and CDR2: SEHNR and FQNEAQ (reference sequence). V was trimmed by 6 bases and J by 5 bases, leaving 13 bases between them. This CDR3 has 13 residues. The CDR3 bases are TGTGCCAGCAGTCTGATCTCGCCTACTGAAGCTTTCTTT. Amino acids: CASSLISPTEAFF.

This sequence joins TRBV5-4 and TRBJ2-7, with D unresolved. This CDR3 region has 12 residues. The V end lost 2 bases, the J end lost 6 bases, and 9 bases lay between the germline ends. CDR1 is SGHNT, CDR2 YYREEE, per germline (reference sequence). This chain's CDR3 is CASSFGSGEQYF. The CDR3 nucleotides are TGTGCCAGCAGCTTCGGGTCTGGCGAGCAGTACTTC.

The V call is TRBV5-1, the J call TRBJ2-1, with D perhaps assigned TRBD1 or TRBD2 (6 bases each). The CDR3 has 15 residues. CDR1 and CDR2 from the germline V gene are SGHRS and YFSETQ. The germline V and J ends were trimmed by 0 bases and 9 bases, with 16 bases remaining between them. For the CDR3, the DNA is TGCGCCAGCAGCTTGGGCCCGGGGGCGGCGGGTGAGCAGTTCTTC. Translation gives CASSLGPGAAGEQFF.

The CDR3 DNA reads as TGTGCCAGCAGCTTAGTAGGGAATAGGTACGAGCAGTACTTC. This encodes CASSLVGNRYEQYF. The chain uses TRBV13 and TRBJ2-7; no reliable D call. The CDR3 spans 14 residues. Germline CDR1 PRHDT, CDR2 FYEKMQ (reference sequence). Trimming cost V 1 base and J 4 bases, with 11 bases left between them.

The CDR3 region is CASTSVERSSGTNEQFF. The CDR3 DNA sequence: TGTGCCAGCACCTCAGTGGAGCGGTCTAGCGGAACAAATGAGCAGTTCTTC. The chain employs TRBV7-9 and TRBJ2-1, with TRBD2 identical over 7 bases. V was pared by 7 bases and J by 7 bases, with 19 bases of the junction left unmatched. This CDR3 spans 17 amino acids. Germline V gene lookup returns CDR1 SEHNR and CDR2 FQNEAQ (reference sequence).

This rearrangement joins TRBV13 to TRBJ2-7; 11 nucleotides match TRBD1. J lost 4 bases, V lost 1 base, and 3 bases had no gene match. The CDR3 has 15 amino acids. Germline V gene sequence: CDR1 PRHDT, CDR2 FYEKMQ (reference sequence). The CDR3 DNA sequence: TGTGCCAGCAGCTTAGTTGGACAGGGGGCTTACGAGCAGTACTTC. It specifies CASSLVGQGAYEQYF. Full variable domain (rest looked up from reference TRBV13 and TRBJ2-7): AAGVIQSPRHLIKEKRETATLKCYPIPRHDTVYWYQQGPGQDPQFLISFYEKMQSDKGSIPDRFSAQQFSDYHSELNMSSLELGDSALYFCASSLVGQGAYEQYFGPGTRLTVT.

The gene calls are TRBV9 and TRBJ2-3; no firm D call. The CDR3 sequence is 13 residues long. The ends were cut back, 3 bases at V and 1 base at J, with 6 bases in the middle. Germline CDR1 is SGDLS and CDR2 is YYNGEE. CDR3 nucleotide sequence: TGTGCCAGCAGCGACAGCGGCACAGATACGCAGTATTTT. Translated: CASSDSGTDTQYF.

This chain joins TRBV19 and TRBJ1-1; D perhaps matches TRBD1 (5 bases). The germline V gene encodes CDR1 LNHDA and CDR2 SQIVND (reference sequence). The CDR3 is made up of 13 amino acids. V shed 1 base and J shed 8 bases, with 11 bases lying between them. CDR3 residues: CASSIGGRVEAFF. The CDR3 DNA is TGTGCCAGTAGTATAGGTGGCAGGGTAGAAGCTTTCTTT.

This clone showed up just a few times. The rearrangement links TRBV4-1 to TRBJ2-7; the match to TRBD1 covers 9 bases. Germline V gives CDR1 MGHRA, CDR2 YSYEKL. V lost 2 bases, J lost 6 bases, and 8 bases stayed unmatched. The CDR3 is 15 residues long. For the CDR3, the DNA is TGCGCCAGCAGCCAAAAACAGGGGGCGTTGGGCGAGCAGTACTTC. Protein product: CASSQKQGALGEQYF.

This sequence joins TRBV27 and TRBJ2-7; D may be TRBD1 (6 bases). This CDR3 has 16 amino acids. Germline V gives CDR1 MNHEY, CDR2 SMNVEV (reference sequence). Deletions cut 5 bases from V and 3 bases from J, with 20 bases between. The CDR3 is CASSPNSGEILYEQYF. The CDR3 DNA is TGTGCCAGCAGTCCCAACTCAGGGGAGATACTCTACGAGCAGTACTTC.

This chain uses TRBV12-5 with TRBJ2-3; the match to TRBD2 covers 14 bases. The CDR3 has 16 amino acids. V was pared by 4 bases and J by 2 bases, with 2 bases of the junction left unmatched. The germline V gene has CDR1 LGHNT and CDR2 FRNRAP. The chain's CDR3 is CASGWGLAGVTDTQYF. The CDR3 DNA is TGTGCTAGTGGTTGGGGACTAGCGGGAGTCACAGATACGCAGTATTTT.

The rearrangement uses TRBV7-9 and TRBJ1-1; D is uncertain. The CDR3 is 12 residues long. Germline V CDR1 and CDR2: SEHNR, FQNEAQ (reference sequence). V shed 4 bases and J shed 4 bases, with 7 bases lying between them. As DNA, the CDR3 is TGTGCCAGCAGCTCAGAGGCCACTGAAGCTTTCTTT. The encoded protein is CASSSEATEAFF. The full variable domain, in which reference TRBV7-9 and TRBJ1-1 provide the parts outside the CDR3, is DTGVSQNPRHKITKRGQNVTFRCDPISEHNRLYWYRQTLGQGPEFLTYFQNEAQLEKSRLLSDRFSAERPKGSFSTLEIQRTEQGDSAMYLCASSSEATEAFFGQGTRLTVV.

The chain couples TRBV5-1 to TRBJ1-5, with a weak D call TRBD1 (6 bases). The CDR3 has 18 amino acids. Germline CDR1 SGHRS, CDR2 YFSETQ. Trimming took off 3 bases at V and 0 bases at J, with 19 bases between the two ends. The chain's CDR3 is CASSSGSGGIYSNQPQHF. For the CDR3, the DNA is TGCGCCAGCAGCTCCGGTAGTGGGGGCATCTATAGCAATCAGCCCCAGCATTTT.